The subject of this entry is one TCR beta chain. The data originate from a study of CD8 T cells in Susac syndrome. Reverse transcription used roughly 0.45 to 1 ug RNA and random hexamers. One entry per CDR3 protein, called by TCRdb with MiXCR from the immunoSEQ multiplex PCR reads. The data show about 130,000 distinct CDR3 sequences, about 95% seen once. V was trimmed by 6 bases and J by 0 bases, leaving 12 bases between them. The CDR3 has 14 amino acids. Per germline, CDR1 LNHDA and CDR2 SQIVND (reference sequence). Sequencing was performed on CD4+ T cells from PBMCs. The TCR sequence derives from a human donor with multiple sclerosis. The chain couples TRBV19 to TRBJ2-7; D ambiguous. The CDR3 DNA is TGTGCCAGTAGGGACGGCTCAATCTCCTACGAGCAGTACTTC. This translates into CASRDGSISYEQYF.